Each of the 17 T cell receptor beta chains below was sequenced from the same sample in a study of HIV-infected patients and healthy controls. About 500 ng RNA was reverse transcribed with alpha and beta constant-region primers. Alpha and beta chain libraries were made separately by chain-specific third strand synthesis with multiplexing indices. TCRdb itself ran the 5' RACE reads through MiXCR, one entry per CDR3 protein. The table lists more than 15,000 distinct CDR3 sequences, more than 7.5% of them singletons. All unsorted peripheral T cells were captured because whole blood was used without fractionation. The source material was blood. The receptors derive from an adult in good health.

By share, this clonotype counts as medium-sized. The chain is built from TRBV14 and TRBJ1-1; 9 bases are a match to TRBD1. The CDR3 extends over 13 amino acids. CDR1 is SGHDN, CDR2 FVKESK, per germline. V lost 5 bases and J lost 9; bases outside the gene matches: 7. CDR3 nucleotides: TGTGCCAGCAGCGAGGGACAGGGTCGGCAAGCTTTCTTT. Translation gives CASSEGQGRQAFF.

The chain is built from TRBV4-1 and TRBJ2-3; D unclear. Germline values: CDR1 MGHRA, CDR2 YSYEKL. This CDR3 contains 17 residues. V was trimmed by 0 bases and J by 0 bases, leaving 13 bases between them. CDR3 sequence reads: CASSQDTDLSSTDTQYF. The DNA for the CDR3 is TGCGCCAGCAGCCAAGATACCGATCTGAGTAGCACAGATACGCAGTATTTT.

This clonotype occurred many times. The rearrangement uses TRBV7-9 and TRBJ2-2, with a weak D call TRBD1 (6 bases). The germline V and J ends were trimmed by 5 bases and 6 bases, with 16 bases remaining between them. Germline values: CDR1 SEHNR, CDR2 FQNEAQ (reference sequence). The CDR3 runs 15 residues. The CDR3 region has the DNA TGTGCCAGCAGCGGCCGGGACATTGGTTCCGGGGAGCTGTTTTTT. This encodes CASSGRDIGSGELFF.

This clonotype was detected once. Written as DNA, the CDR3 is TGTGCCAGCAGTTTAGGGGATCGCCTGTTTTTT. Protein product: CASSLGDRLFF. The rearrangement joins TRBV28 to TRBJ1-4; D is undetermined. The CDR3 length is 11 residues. V shed 2 bases and J shed 14 bases, with 9 bases lying between them. Looked up from germline, CDR1 is MDHEN and CDR2 is SYDVKM. Filled out from reference TRBV28 and TRBJ1-4, the complete variable domain reads DVKVTQSSRYLVKRTGEKVFLECVQDMDHENMFWYRQDPGLGLRLIYFSYDVKMKEKGDIPEGYSVSREKKERFSLILESASTNQTSMYLCASSLGDRLFFGSGTQLSVL.

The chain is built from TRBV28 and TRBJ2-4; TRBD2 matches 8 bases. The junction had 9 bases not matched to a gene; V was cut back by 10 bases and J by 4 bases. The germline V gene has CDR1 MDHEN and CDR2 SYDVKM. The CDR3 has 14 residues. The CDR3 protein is CATTGGGPKNIQYF. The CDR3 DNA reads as TGTGCCACGACGGGGGGGGGCCCAAAAAACATTCAGTACTTC.

CDR3 bases: TGTGCCAGCAGTTTGACCCGGAATACGCAGTATTTT. This encodes CASSLTRNTQYF. V gene TRBV12-3 or TRBV12-4 combines with J gene TRBJ2-3; no reliable D call. With 3 bases removed from V and 7 bases from J, the gap between germline ends came to 8 bases. The CDR3 is made up of 12 amino acids.

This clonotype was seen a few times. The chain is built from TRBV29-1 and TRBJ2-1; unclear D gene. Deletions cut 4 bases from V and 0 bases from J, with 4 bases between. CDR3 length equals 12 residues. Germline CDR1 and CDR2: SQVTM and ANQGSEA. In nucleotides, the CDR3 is TGCAGCGTTGGTAGCTCCTACAATGAGCAGTTCTTC. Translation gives CSVGSSYNEQFF.

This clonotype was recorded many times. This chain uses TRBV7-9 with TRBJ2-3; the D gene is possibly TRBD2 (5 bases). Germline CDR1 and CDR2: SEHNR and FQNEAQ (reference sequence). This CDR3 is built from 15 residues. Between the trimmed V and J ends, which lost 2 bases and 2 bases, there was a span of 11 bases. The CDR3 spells CASSLRAANTDTQYF. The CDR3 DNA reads TGTGCCAGCAGCTTACGAGCGGCTAACACAGATACGCAGTATTTT.

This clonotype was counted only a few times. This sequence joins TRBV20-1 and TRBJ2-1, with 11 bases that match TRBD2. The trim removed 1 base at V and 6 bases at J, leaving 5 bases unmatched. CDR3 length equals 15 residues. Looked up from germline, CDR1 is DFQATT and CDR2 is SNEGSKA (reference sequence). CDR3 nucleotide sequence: TGCAGTGCTAGAGTGTATGGACTAGCGGGCAATGAGCAGTTCTTC. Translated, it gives CSARVYGLAGNEQFF.

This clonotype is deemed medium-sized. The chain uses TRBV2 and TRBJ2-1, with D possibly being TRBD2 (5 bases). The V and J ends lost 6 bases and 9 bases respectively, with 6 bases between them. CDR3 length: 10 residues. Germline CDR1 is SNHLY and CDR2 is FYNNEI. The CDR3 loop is CASRRVEQFF. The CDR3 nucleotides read TGTGCCAGCAGGCGGGTTGAGCAGTTCTTC.

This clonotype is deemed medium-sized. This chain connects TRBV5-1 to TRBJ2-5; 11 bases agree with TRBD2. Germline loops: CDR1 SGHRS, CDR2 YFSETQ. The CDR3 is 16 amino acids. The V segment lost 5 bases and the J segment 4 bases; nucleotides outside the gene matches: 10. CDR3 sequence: CASRAGLAGPSETQYF. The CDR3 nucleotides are TGCGCCAGCAGAGCTGGACTAGCGGGTCCCTCAGAGACCCAGTACTTC. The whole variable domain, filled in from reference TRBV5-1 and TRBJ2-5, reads KAGVTQTPRYLIKTRGQQVTLSCSPISGHRSVSWYQQTPGQGLQFLFEYFSETQRNKGNFPGRFSGRQFSNSRSEMNVSTLELGDSALYLCASRAGLAGPSETQYFGPGTRLLVL.

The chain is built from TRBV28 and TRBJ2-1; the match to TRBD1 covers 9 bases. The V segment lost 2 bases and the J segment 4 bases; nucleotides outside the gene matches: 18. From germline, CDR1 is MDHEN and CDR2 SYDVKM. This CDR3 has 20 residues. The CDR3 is CASSLGFLRGQGTRYNEQFF. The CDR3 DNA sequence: TGTGCCAGCAGTTTAGGGTTTCTTCGGGGACAGGGTACGAGGTACAATGAGCAGTTCTTC.

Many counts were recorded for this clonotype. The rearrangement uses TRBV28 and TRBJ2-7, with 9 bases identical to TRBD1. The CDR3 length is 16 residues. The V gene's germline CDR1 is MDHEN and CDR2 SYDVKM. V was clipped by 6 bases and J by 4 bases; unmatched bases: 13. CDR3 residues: CASRSIGTGKIYEQYF. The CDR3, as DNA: TGTGCCAGCAGAAGTATCGGGACAGGGAAGATTTACGAGCAGTACTTC.

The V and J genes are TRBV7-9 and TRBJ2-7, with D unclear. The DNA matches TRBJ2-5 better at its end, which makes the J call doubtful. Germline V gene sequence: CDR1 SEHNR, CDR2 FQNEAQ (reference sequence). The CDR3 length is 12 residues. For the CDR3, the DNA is TGTGCCAGCAGCGACCGGACCGGGACCCAGTACTTC. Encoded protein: CASSDRTGTQYF.

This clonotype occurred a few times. The CDR3 here is CASTPGASYNEQFF. The CDR3 bases are TGTGCCAGCACCCCAGGGGCTTCCTACAATGAGCAGTTCTTC. This sequence joins TRBV12-3 or TRBV12-4 and TRBJ2-1; possible D gene TRBD1, 6 bases. The CDR3 has 14 amino acids. V lost 7 bases and J 1 base, leaving 11 bases between the germline ends.

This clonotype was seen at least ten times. CDR3 in DNA: TGTGCCAGCCGCCAACTCGCCCAAGAGACCCAGTACTTC. Encoded protein: CASRQLAQETQYF. The chain has TRBV6-5 and TRBJ2-5; D uncertain. V was clipped by 8 bases and J by 1 base, with 11 bases between them. The CDR3 runs to 13 residues. In germline, CDR1 is MNHEY, CDR2 SVGAGI.

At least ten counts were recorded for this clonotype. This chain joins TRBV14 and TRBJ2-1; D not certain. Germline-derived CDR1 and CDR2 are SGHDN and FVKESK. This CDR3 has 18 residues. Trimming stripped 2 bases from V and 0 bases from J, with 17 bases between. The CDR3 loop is CASSQRRNIFASYNEQFF. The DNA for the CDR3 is TGTGCCAGCAGCCAACGGAGAAATATCTTCGCCTCCTACAATGAGCAGTTCTTC.